This T cell receptor (beta chain) appears in the sequencing data of a study of naive and memory T cell subsets. CDR3 size: 15 residues. V trimming: 2 bases; J trimming: 9 bases; junction bases outside the gene matches: 7. From germline, CDR1 is KGHSY and CDR2 FQNENV. Four PCR rounds used nested alpha and beta constant region primers plus the SP2 primer. TCRdb processed the UMI-ligation and nested PCR reads anew with MiXCR; each CDR3 protein has one entry. The sample contains about 14,000 distinct CDR3 sequences, 4% to 6.5% of which appear only once. General observations from the study: This RNA-based method may be sensitive to activation-related transcript changes. More TCRs at tuberculin sites were read as hypersensitivity T cell infiltration.

Treatment given: skin biopsy from PPD injection site in Mantoux-positive individual. TCR cDNA received a 3' ligated oligonucleotide that carried a UMI. Cells were not sorted; total RNA input targeted roughly 1 to 1,100 ng. This clonotype was seen only a few times. Antigen unknown. The source was skin, collected from a tuberculin skin test site. The sequence was collected from an adult in good health. The rearrangement links TRBV16 to TRBJ1-6, with 7 nucleotides matching TRBD1. The CDR3, as DNA: TGTGCCAGCAGCCAAGAGGGCAGGGGGGGTTCACCCCTCCACTTT. It codes for CASSQEGRGGSPLHF.